One and the same sample provided the 5 T cell receptor beta chains below, sequenced in a study of T cell repertoires in cytomegalovirus infection. TCRdb recomputed calls from the reads with MiXCR, one row per CDR3 protein. The repertoire has 200,000 or so distinct CDR3 sequences, 28% of them found once; the top ten carry 30% to 35%. The sample consisted of PBMCs. All receptors come from a human donor in good health (CMV status not recorded). Some clones in this sample may be carry-over from other donors' samples.

There are a few counts of this clonotype. The chain couples TRBV27 to TRBJ2-1; TRBD1 is a possible D gene (6 bases). The V and J ends lost 5 bases and 4 bases respectively, with 18 bases between them. The germline V gene has CDR1 MNHEY and CDR2 SMNVEV (reference sequence). The CDR3 runs to 16 residues. In DNA form, the CDR3 reads TGTGCCAGCAGTCCGATATCCACCCAGGGGTACAATGAGCAGTTCTTC. This gives the protein CASSPISTQGYNEQFF.

This clonotype was counted many times. V usage is TRBV7-2 and J usage is TRBJ2-3; the D call may be TRBD1 or TRBD2 (5 bases each). Looked up from germline, CDR1 is SGHTA and CDR2 is FQGNSA. V was cut by 5 bases and J by 1 base, with 13 bases left in between. This CDR3 has 15 amino acids. CDR3 residues: CASSPSRGGTDTQYF. The CDR3 region has the DNA TGTGCCAGCAGCCCGTCAAGAGGGGGCACAGATACGCAGTATTTT.

In its sample, this clonotype was seen once. CDR3 in amino acids: CASSSWTGEHGYTF. CDR3 bases: TGTGCCAGCAGTTCTTGGACAGGGGAGCATGGCTACACCTTC. The chain has TRBV6-6 and TRBJ1-2; TRBD1 aligns across 9 bases. Germline V lookup: CDR1 MNHNY, CDR2 SVGAGI (reference sequence). The junction had 6 bases not matched to a gene; V was cut back by 4 bases and J by 6 bases. The CDR3 is 14 residues long.

This sequence joins TRBV12-3 or TRBV12-4 and TRBJ1-1; 9 positions agree with TRBD1. V lost 3 bases, J lost 5 bases, and 4 bases stayed unmatched. CDR3 length: 14 amino acids. The DNA for the CDR3 is TGTGCCAGCAGTTTGCACAGGGGGCGGACTGAAGCTTTCTTT. Translation gives CASSLHRGRTEAFF.

This clonotype has a handful of counts. The V call is TRBV20-1, the J call TRBJ2-5, with 7 bases that match TRBD1. There are 13 residues in the CDR3. V dropped 5 bases and J dropped 2; count of bases not matched to a gene: 5. Germline V CDR1 and CDR2: DFQATT, SNEGSKA (reference sequence). The CDR3 region has the DNA TGCAGTGCTCCTCGGACAGGTCAAGAGACCCAGTACTTC. It is translated as CSAPRTGQETQYF.